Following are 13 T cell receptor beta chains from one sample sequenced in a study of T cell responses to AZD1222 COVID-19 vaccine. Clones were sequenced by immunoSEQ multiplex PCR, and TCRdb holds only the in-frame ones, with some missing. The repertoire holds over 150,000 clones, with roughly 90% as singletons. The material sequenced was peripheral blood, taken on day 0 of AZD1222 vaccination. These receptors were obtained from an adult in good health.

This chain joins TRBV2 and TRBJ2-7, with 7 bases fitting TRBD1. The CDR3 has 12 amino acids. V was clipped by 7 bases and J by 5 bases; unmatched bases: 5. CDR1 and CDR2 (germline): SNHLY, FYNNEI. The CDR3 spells CASKTGTDEQYF. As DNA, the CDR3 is TGTGCCAGCAAGACAGGGACGGACGAGCAGTACTTC.

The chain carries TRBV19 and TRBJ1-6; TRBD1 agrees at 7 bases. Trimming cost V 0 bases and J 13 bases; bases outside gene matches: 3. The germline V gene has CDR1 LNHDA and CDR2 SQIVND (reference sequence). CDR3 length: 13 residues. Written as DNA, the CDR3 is TGTGCCAGTAGTATAGAACAGGGGACGCCCCTCCACTTT. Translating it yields CASSIEQGTPLHF.

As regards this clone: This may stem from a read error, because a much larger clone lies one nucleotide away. The CDR3 here is CASRGTEAFF. The CDR3, as DNA: TGTGCCAGCAGGGGGACTGAAGCTTTCTTT. This chain joins TRBV12-3 or TRBV12-4 and TRBJ1-1, with D unclear. The CDR3 has 10 amino acids. V lost 6 bases and J 5 bases, leaving 4 bases between the germline ends.

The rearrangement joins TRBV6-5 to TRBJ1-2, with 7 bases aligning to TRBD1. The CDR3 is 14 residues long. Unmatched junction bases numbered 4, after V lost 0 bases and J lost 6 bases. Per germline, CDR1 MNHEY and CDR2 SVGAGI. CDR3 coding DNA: TGTGCCAGCAGTTACTCGACAGGGCTTGATGGCTACACCTTC. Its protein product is CASSYSTGLDGYTF.

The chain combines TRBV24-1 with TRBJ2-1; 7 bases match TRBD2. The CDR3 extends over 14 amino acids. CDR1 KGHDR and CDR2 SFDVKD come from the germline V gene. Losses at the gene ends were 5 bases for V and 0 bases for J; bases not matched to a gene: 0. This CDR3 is CATSGDYSYNEQFF. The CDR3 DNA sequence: TGTGCCACCAGTGGGGACTACTCCTACAATGAGCAGTTCTTC.

CDR3 in amino acids: CASSYRTLGETQYF. The CDR3 DNA reads TGTGCCAGCAGTTACCGGACCCTTGGGGAGACCCAGTACTTC. The genes are TRBV6-2 or TRBV6-3 and TRBJ2-5; D is unclear. CDR1 and CDR2 (germline): MNHEY, SVGEGT. With 2 bases removed from V and 5 bases from J, the gap between germline ends came to 12 bases. CDR3 length equals 14 residues.

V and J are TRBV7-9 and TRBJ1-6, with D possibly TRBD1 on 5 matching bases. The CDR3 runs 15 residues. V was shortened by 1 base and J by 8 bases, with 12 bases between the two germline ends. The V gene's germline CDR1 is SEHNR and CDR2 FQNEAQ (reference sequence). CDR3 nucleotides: TGTGCCAGCAGCTTAGGGGCAGTGGGGGATTCACCCCTCCACTTT. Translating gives CASSLGAVGDSPLHF.

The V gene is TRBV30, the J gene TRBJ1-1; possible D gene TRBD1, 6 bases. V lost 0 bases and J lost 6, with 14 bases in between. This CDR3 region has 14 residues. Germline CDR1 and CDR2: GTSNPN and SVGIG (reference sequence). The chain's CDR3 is CAWSVRGKGAEAFF. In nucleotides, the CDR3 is TGTGCCTGGAGTGTACGTGGCAAGGGGGCTGAAGCTTTCTTT.

CDR3 region: CASSRAGESDTQYF. The CDR3 DNA follows: TGTGCCAGCAGCCGAGCGGGGGAATCAGATACGCAGTATTTT. This rearrangement joins TRBV7-3 to TRBJ2-3; 8 nucleotides match TRBD2. With V trimmed by 5 bases and J by 4 bases, 5 bases remained unmatched. The V gene's germline CDR1 is SGHTA and CDR2 FQGTGA. The CDR3 is made up of 14 amino acids.

The CDR3 loop is CASSFGPISGNTIYF. The CDR3 nucleotides read TGTGCCAGCAGCTTCGGACCGATCTCTGGAAACACCATATATTTT. The chain joins TRBV7-9 to TRBJ1-3, with no clear D. Germline CDR1 reads SEHNR; CDR2 reads FQNEAQ (reference sequence). V lost 3 bases and J 0 bases, leaving 9 bases between the germline ends. CDR3 length: 15 amino acids.

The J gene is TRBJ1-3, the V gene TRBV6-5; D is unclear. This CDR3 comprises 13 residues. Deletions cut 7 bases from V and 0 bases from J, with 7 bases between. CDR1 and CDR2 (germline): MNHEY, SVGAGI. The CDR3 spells CASKESSGNTIYF. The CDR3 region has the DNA TGTGCCAGCAAGGAGAGCTCTGGAAACACCATATATTTT.

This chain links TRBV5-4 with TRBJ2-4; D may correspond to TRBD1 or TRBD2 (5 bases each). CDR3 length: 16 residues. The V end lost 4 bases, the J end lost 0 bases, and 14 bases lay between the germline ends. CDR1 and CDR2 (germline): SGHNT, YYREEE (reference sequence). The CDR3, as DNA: TGTGCCAGCAGCAGCGGACATTCCCTAGCCAAAAACATTCAGTACTTC. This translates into CASSSGHSLAKNIQYF.

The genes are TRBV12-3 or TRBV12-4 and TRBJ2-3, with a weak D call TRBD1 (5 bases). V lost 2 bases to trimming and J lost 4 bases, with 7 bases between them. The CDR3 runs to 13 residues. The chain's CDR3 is CASSLQGADTQYF. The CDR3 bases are TGTGCCAGCAGTTTACAAGGGGCAGATACGCAGTATTTT.